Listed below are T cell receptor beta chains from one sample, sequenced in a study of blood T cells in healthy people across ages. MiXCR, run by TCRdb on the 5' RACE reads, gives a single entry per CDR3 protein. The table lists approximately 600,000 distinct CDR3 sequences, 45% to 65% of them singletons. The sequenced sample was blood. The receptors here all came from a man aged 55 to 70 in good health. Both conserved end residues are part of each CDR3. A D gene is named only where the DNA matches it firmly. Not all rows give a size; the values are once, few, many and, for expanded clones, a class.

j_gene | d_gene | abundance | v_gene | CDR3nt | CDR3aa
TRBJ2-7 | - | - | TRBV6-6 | TGTGCCAGCAGTTACTCGATCGGCTACGAGCAGTACTTC | CASSYSIGYEQYF
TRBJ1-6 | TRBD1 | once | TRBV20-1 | TGCAGTGCCTGGACAGGGGCTAATTCACCCCTCCACTTT | CSAWTGANSPLHF
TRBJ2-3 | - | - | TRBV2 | TGTGCCAGCAAGGGCGGAAACACAGATACGCAGTATTTT | CASKGGNTDTQYF
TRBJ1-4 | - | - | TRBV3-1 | TGTGCCAGCAGCCAAGATTGGGACGCCAGAAATGAAAAACTGTTTTTT | CASSQDWDARNEKLFF
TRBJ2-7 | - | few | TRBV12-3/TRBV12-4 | TGTGCCAGCAGTTCGCCGGGACAACCCTACGAGCAGTACTTC | CASSSPGQPYEQYF
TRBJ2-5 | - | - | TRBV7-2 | TGTGCCAGCGGCCTTGGGGGGATACAAGAGACCCAGTACTTC | CASGLGGIQETQYF
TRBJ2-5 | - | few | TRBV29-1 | TGCAGCGTTGATTCCTGGGAGACCCAGTACTTC | CSVDSWETQYF
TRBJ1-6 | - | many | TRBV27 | TGTGCCAGTACCCGCGCGGCAGGGGCTATGTCACCCCTCCACTTT | CASTRAAGAMSPLHF
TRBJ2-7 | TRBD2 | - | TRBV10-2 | TGCGCCAGCAGTGAAGGACTAGCGGGGGGTTCCTACGAGCAGTACTTC | CASSEGLAGGSYEQYF
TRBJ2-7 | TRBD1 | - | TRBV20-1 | TGCAGTGCCCCAGGGACAGGGGTTGACGAGCAGTACTTC | CSAPGTGVDEQYF
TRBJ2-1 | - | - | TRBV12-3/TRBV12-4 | TGTGCCAGCAGTTTACCAGGGTTGAACAATGAGCAGTTCTTC | CASSLPGLNNEQFF
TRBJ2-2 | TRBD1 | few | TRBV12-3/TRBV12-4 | TGTGCCAGCATGGGGACAGGGAGGACCGGGGAGCTGTTTTTT | CASMGTGRTGELFF
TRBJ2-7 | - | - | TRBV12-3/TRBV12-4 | TGTGCCAGCAGGCCCCGGTCAGGGGAGGGCTACAATGAGCAGTACTTC | CASRPRSGEGYNEQYF
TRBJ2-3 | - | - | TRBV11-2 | TGTGCCAGCAGCTTAGGGCCGGCCCCAGGGCTTACGCAGTATTTT | CASSLGPAPGLTQYF
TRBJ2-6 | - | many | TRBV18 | TGTGCCAGCTCACCCGGGGCTCTTGGGGCCAACGTCCTGACTTTC | CASSPGALGANVLTF
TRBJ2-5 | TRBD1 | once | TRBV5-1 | TGCACCAGCAGCCCAGACAGGGCTCAAGAGACCCAGTACTTC | CTSSPDRAQETQYF
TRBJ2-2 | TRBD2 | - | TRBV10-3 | TGTGCCATCAGCGGGACTAGTAACACCGGGGAGCTGTTTTTT | CAISGTSNTGELFF
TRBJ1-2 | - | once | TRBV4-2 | TGTGCCAGCAGCCAAGAATGGACAGTTAACTATGGCTACACCTTC | CASSQEWTVNYGYTF
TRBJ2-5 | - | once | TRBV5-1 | TGCGCCAGCAGCGCCTACGTGGGGGAGACCCAGTACTTC | CASSAYVGETQYF
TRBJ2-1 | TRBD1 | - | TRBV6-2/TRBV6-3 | TGTGCCAGCAGTTACTCCACAGGGGCCCCCTACAATGAGCAGTTCTTC | CASSYSTGAPYNEQFF
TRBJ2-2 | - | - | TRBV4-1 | TGCGCCAGCAGCGGGAGCAGGGTCCCGGACACCGGGGAGCTGTTTTTT | CASSGSRVPDTGELFF
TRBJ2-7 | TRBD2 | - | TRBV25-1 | TGTGCCAGCTCTTCTCCCGGGACTACCGAGCAGTACTTC | CASSSPGTTEQYF
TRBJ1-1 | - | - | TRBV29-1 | TGCAGCGTACGGGAGGAGGTTGACACTGAAGCTTTCTTT | CSVREEVDTEAFF
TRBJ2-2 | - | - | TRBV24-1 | TGTGCCACCAGCCCTACTCTGACACTGAACACCGGGGAGCTGTTTTTT | CATSPTLTLNTGELFF
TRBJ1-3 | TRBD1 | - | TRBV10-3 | TGTGCCATCAGTGAGTCGGGACAGGAGGGAAACACCATATATTTT | CAISESGQEGNTIYF
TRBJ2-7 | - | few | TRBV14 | TGTGCCAGCAGCTTGGGGGGCTACTCCTACAATGAGCAGTACTTC | CASSLGGYSYNEQYF
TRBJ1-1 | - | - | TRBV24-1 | TGTGCCACCAGGGGGGACCCCCCCACTGAAGCTTTCTTT | CATRGDPPTEAFF
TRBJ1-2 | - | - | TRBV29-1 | TGCAGCGTTGGACACCCAGAGAACTATGGCTACACCTTC | CSVGHPENYGYTF
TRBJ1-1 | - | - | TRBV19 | TGTGCCAGTAGTATACGGGACCCCAGTTCGGCTTTCTTT | CASSIRDPSSAFF
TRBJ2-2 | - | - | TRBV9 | TGTGCCAGCAGGGCAGGCCCCGCGGGGGAGCTGTTTTTT | CASRAGPAGELFF
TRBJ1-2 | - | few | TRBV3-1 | TGTGCCAGCAGCCAAGATCCAGGCATCTATGGCTACACCTTC | CASSQDPGIYGYTF
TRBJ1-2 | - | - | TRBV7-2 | TGTGCCAGCAGCTCACGGGCCACCGGGACCTATGGCTACACCTTC | CASSSRATGTYGYTF
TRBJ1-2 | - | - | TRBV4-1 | TGCGCCAGCAGCCAATATGGGCAGGGAGGAAACTATGGCTACACCTTC | CASSQYGQGGNYGYTF
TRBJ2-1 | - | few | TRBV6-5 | TGTGCCAGCAGCCGGACGTCCCTAAGCTCCTACAATGAGCAGTTCTTC | CASSRTSLSSYNEQFF
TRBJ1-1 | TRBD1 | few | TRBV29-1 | TGCAGCGGTACACCGGGACAGCTGAACACTGAAGCTTTCTTT | CSGTPGQLNTEAFF
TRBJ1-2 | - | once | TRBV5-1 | TGCGCCAGCAGCTCGACTGGGGACACTAACTATGGCTACACCTTC | CASSSTGDTNYGYTF
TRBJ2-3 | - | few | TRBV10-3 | TGTGCCATCCATCATGGGGAGAGAGATACGCAGTATTTT | CAIHHGERDTQYF
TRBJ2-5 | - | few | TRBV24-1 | TGTGCCACCAGAGCGGCAACTCAAGAGACCCAGTACTTC | CATRAATQETQYF
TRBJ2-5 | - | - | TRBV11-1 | TGTGCCAGCAGTACAGGCGGACAGATGGGAGAGACCCAGTACTTC | CASSTGGQMGETQYF
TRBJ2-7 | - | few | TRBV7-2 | TGTGCCAGCAGCTTACACGGCCTAAGCTCCTACGAGCAGTACTTC | CASSLHGLSSYEQYF
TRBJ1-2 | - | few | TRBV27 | TGTGCCAGCAGTTTATCGGGGGGCCCTTTTAACTATGGCTACACCTTC | CASSLSGGPFNYGYTF
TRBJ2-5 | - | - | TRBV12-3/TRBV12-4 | TGTGCCAGCAGTTTAGGCGGCGCCAGGGTAGAGACCCAGTACTTC | CASSLGGARVETQYF
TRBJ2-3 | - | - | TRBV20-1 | TGCAGTGCTAGAGGAAGGCAGGGCATGAGCACAGATACGCAGTATTTT | CSARGRQGMSTDTQYF
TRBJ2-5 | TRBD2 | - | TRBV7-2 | TGTGCCAGCAGCTTAGGTAGGGGACTAGCGGGCCATGAGCAGTACTTC | CASSLGRGLAGHEQYF
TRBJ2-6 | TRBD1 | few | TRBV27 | TGTGCCAGCAGCCTGGGACAGGGAGAGGCTGGGGCCAACGTCCTGACTTTC | CASSLGQGEAGANVLTF
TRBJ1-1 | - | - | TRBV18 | TGTGCCAGCTCACCAACACTGGGGTCCCACAACACTGAAGCTTTCTTT | CASSPTLGSHNTEAFF
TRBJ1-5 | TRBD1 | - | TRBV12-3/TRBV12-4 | TGTGCCAGCCGCAGGGGGCAGAGCAATCAGCCCCAGCATTTT | CASRRGQSNQPQHF
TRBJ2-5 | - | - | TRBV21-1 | TGTGCCAGCAGCAACCCCCCGGGGACACACGCTCAAGAGACCCAGTACTTC | CASSNPPGTHAQETQYF
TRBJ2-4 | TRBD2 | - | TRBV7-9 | TGTGCCAGCAGCTTATTCGGGGGGTCGGACAAAAACATTCAGTACTTC | CASSLFGGSDKNIQYF
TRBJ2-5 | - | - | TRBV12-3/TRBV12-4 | TGTGCCAGCAGTTCCCGCGACTGGATGGGGACCCAGTACTTC | CASSSRDWMGTQYF
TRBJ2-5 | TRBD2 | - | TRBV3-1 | TGTGCCAGCAGCCAGGGGACTAGTTGGAGCAAAGAGACCCAGTACTTC | CASSQGTSWSKETQYF
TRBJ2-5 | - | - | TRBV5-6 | TGTGCCAGCAGCTTGAAGGGGTTCCGAGAGACCCAGTACTTC | CASSLKGFRETQYF
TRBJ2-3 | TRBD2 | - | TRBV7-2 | TGTGCCAGCAGCGCCAGACTAGCGGGGGGGGATACGCAGTATTTT | CASSARLAGGDTQYF
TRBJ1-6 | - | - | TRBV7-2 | TGTGCCAGCAGCTTCGGGCGGGGGAATTCACCCCTCCACTTT | CASSFGRGNSPLHF
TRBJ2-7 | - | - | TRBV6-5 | TGTGCCAGCAGTTACTCAGTATTCTCCTACAATGAGCAGTACTTC | CASSYSVFSYNEQYF